The rows below give T cell receptor beta chains drawn from one sample of a study of T cells in Graves' hyperthyroidism and ophthalmopathy. A single record per CDR3 protein comes from TCRdb applying MiXCR to the multiplex PCR reads. This table holds 300,000 to 400,000 distinct CDR3 sequences, around 20% found once. Sequencing input: blood. These receptors were taken from a woman between 50 and 59 years old with Graves' hyperthyroidism. The CDR3 runs from the conserved cysteine through the conserved F or W. The D gene is left open where the match is weak. Where a row states a size, it is once, few, many or the class of an expanded clone; other rows omit it.

size: .
length: 14
D: .
J: TRBJ1-1
V: TRBV5-4
DNA: TGTGCCAGCAGCTTTGCGGGAACGAACACTGAAGCTTTCTTT
CDR3: CASSFAGTNTEAFF

size: .
length: 12
D: .
J: TRBJ2-7
V: TRBV30
DNA: TGTGCCTGGAGGCCCACGTTCTACGAGCAGTACTTC
CDR3: CAWRPTFYEQYF

size: many
length: 15
D: .
J: TRBJ2-1
V: TRBV5-1
DNA: TGCGCCAGCAGCTTAGTTGGGACTTCATACAATGAGCAGTTCTTC
CDR3: CASSLVGTSYNEQFF

size: many
length: 16
D: TRBD2
J: TRBJ2-3
V: TRBV5-8
DNA: TGTGCCAGCAGCTTGAACACGGGAGGCCCCACAGATACGCAGTATTTT
CDR3: CASSLNTGGPTDTQYF

size: .
length: 18
D: .
J: TRBJ1-5
V: TRBV2
DNA: TGTGCCAGCAGCCTTACCCCCTCCGCGGGAACCAGCAATCAGCCCCAGCATTTT
CDR3: CASSLTPSAGTSNQPQHF

size: many
length: 14
D: .
J: TRBJ2-1
V: TRBV12-3/TRBV12-4
DNA: TGTGCCAGCAGCTCCACTCGGATCCGGGATGAGCAGTTCTTC
CDR3: CASSSTRIRDEQFF

size: .
length: 17
D: TRBD2
J: TRBJ2-2
V: TRBV7-2
DNA: TGTGCCAGCAGCTTAGAGGGGCTAGCGGGGAACACCGGGGAGCTGTTTTTT
CDR3: CASSLEGLAGNTGELFF

size: few
length: 14
D: TRBD1
J: TRBJ1-4
V: TRBV5-1
DNA: TGCGCCAGCAGAGGTTCGACAGGGAATGAAAAACTGTTTTTT
CDR3: CASRGSTGNEKLFF

size: many
length: 15
D: TRBD1
J: TRBJ1-2
V: TRBV28
DNA: TGTGCCAGCACCTACCCCGGGACAGGGGGCTATGGCTACACCTTC
CDR3: CASTYPGTGGYGYTF

size: .
length: 14
D: .
J: TRBJ2-7
V: TRBV2
DNA: TGTGCCAGCAGTGGGGGGGACAGTCTCTACGAGCAGTACTTC
CDR3: CASSGGDSLYEQYF

size: many
length: 16
D: .
J: TRBJ2-2
V: TRBV12-3/TRBV12-4
DNA: TGTGCCAGCAGTAAATCAGGACAACAGTCCACCGGGGAGCTGTTTTTT
CDR3: CASSKSGQQSTGELFF

size: many
length: 16
D: TRBD2
J: TRBJ2-5
V: TRBV7-6
DNA: TGTGCCAGCAGCTCCACGACTAGCGGGGGTTCGGAGACCCAGTACTTC
CDR3: CASSSTTSGGSETQYF

size: many
length: 15
D: .
J: TRBJ1-2
V: TRBV18
DNA: TGTGCCAGCTCACCAATGGAAGGGACACGCTATGGCTACACCTTC
CDR3: CASSPMEGTRYGYTF

size: many
length: 14
D: .
J: TRBJ1-1
V: TRBV10-3
DNA: TGTGCCATCAGTGAAAGGACCGGGAACGCTGAAGCTTTCTTT
CDR3: CAISERTGNAEAFF

size: many
length: 15
D: .
J: TRBJ2-2
V: TRBV5-1
DNA: TGCGCCAGCAGGGTTGGGTTCGCGAACACCGGGGAGCTGTTTTTT
CDR3: CASRVGFANTGELFF

size: many
length: 15
D: .
J: TRBJ2-1
V: TRBV11-2
DNA: TGTGCCAGCAGCTCCTTAATGGGGGCCTACAATGAGCAGTTCTTC
CDR3: CASSSLMGAYNEQFF

size: many
length: 15
D: TRBD2
J: TRBJ2-3
V: TRBV7-8
DNA: TGTGCCAGCAGCTTAGTCCGGGGGGGAGTTGAGACGCAGTATTTT
CDR3: CASSLVRGGVETQYF

size: .
length: 13
D: TRBD1
J: TRBJ1-2
V: TRBV28
DNA: TGTGCCAGCAGTACAGGGGGCGCGGATGGCTACACCTTC
CDR3: CASSTGGADGYTF

size: few
length: 13
D: .
J: TRBJ1-1
V: TRBV6-1
DNA: TGTGCCAGCAGTGGAGCGTTAGGGTCGGAGGCTTTCTTT
CDR3: CASSGALGSEAFF

size: many
length: 16
D: .
J: TRBJ2-5
V: TRBV29-1
DNA: TGCAGCGTTGAATCTTTCCGGGACAAAGAGGGGGAGACCCAGTACTTC
CDR3: CSVESFRDKEGETQYF

size: many
length: 14
D: .
J: TRBJ2-2
V: TRBV3-1
DNA: TGTGCCAGCAGCCAAGTGGGAGGGGGCGGGGAGCTGTTTTTT
CDR3: CASSQVGGGGELFF

size: once
length: 15
D: TRBD1
J: TRBJ2-5
V: TRBV2
DNA: TGTGCCAGCAGTGGGACAGGTCGGGTCGCGGAGACCCAGTACTTC
CDR3: CASSGTGRVAETQYF

size: once
length: 16
D: TRBD1
J: TRBJ2-1
V: TRBV2
DNA: TGTGCCAGCAGATACTCCGACAGGGGTAAGGGGAATGAGCAGTTCTTC
CDR3: CASRYSDRGKGNEQFF

size: .
length: 21
D: TRBD2
J: TRBJ2-1
V: TRBV5-5
DNA: TGCGCCAGCAGCTTGGGTCTCAGACTAGCGGGGGCCAAAACAAACTACAATGAGCAGTTCTTC
CDR3: CASSLGLRLAGAKTNYNEQFF

size: .
length: 14
D: .
J: TRBJ2-1
V: TRBV2
DNA: TGTGCCACCAGTGATTTGGGGCAGCCCTGGGAGCAGTTCTTC
CDR3: CATSDLGQPWEQFF

size: many
length: 16
D: .
J: TRBJ2-3
V: TRBV2
DNA: TGTGCCAGCACCAGAAGGGGGACCGAATGGACAGATACGCAGTATTTT
CDR3: CASTRRGTEWTDTQYF

size: many
length: 12
D: TRBD1
J: TRBJ1-1
V: TRBV20-1
DNA: TGCAGTTCCGGGACAGGGAACACTGAAGCTTTCTTT
CDR3: CSSGTGNTEAFF

size: .
length: 13
D: .
J: TRBJ1-2
V: TRBV27
DNA: TGTGCCAGCAGTGAGTCAGCACAATATGGCTACACCTTC
CDR3: CASSESAQYGYTF

size: many
length: 15
D: .
J: TRBJ1-2
V: TRBV3-1
DNA: TGTGCCAGCAGCCAATCTGAGGGGCTCCACTATGGCTACACCTTC
CDR3: CASSQSEGLHYGYTF

size: .
length: 11
D: .
J: TRBJ1-1
V: TRBV14
DNA: TGTGCCAGCAGCCAAGGGGTCGTAGCTTTCTTT
CDR3: CASSQGVVAFF

size: .
length: 16
D: TRBD1
J: TRBJ2-5
V: TRBV10-3
DNA: TGTGCCATCAGTGGAAAGGGACAGGGGTCACAAGAGACCCAGTACTTC
CDR3: CAISGKGQGSQETQYF

size: few
length: 16
D: .
J: TRBJ2-1
V: TRBV5-6
DNA: TGTGCCAGCAGCTTGGCAGACAGGCCTTTCTACAATGAGCAGTTCTTC
CDR3: CASSLADRPFYNEQFF

size: many
length: 13
D: .
J: TRBJ2-3
V: TRBV18
DNA: TGTGCCAGCTCACCAGGACTAACAGATACGCAGTATTTT
CDR3: CASSPGLTDTQYF

size: .
length: 23
D: .
J: TRBJ1-4
V: TRBV6-1
DNA: TGTGCCAGCAGTGAAGTCCCCTGTAAGATGGGTTTGGTCGGTCATACAACTAATGAAAAACTGTTTTTT
CDR3: CASSEVPCKMGLVGHTTNEKLFF

size: few
length: 13
D: .
J: TRBJ2-7
V: TRBV6-1
DNA: TGTGCCAGCAGAGACAGTTTCCCCTACGAGCAGTACTTC
CDR3: CASRDSFPYEQYF

size: many
length: 17
D: TRBD2
J: TRBJ2-7
V: TRBV27
DNA: TGTGCCAGCAGTACCGCGGCAAGGAGCGGGGCTAACTACGAGCAGTACTTC
CDR3: CASSTAARSGANYEQYF